This T cell receptor (beta chain) was recovered during a study of T cells in Graves' hyperthyroidism and ophthalmopathy (dated by TCRdb to about 2019). Broadly, across the study: Peripheral blood samples were taken at initial diagnosis, before any treatment was given. The approximately 95 discovery patients were divided at random into training and test sets in a 7:3 ratio. In six Graves' hyperthyroidism patients, the study also compared T-cell repertoires from thyroid tissue with T-cell repertoires from blood. Prospective prediction of ophthalmopathy was tested in an independent validation cohort of under 20 hyperthyroidism patients and 17 patients who later progressed to ophthalmopathy. The paper describes TCR Vbeta CDR3 sequencing of 120 to 150 peripheral blood samples, made up of some 40 ophthalmopathy patients, some 76 hyperthyroidism patients and some 17 progressor patients. TCR V-J signatures able to tell the groups apart were searched for in a discovery cohort of more than 90 patients, of whom 40 to 45 had Graves' ophthalmopathy and roughly 57 had stable Graves' hyperthyroidism. After sampling, hyperthyroidism patients received methimazole starting at 30 mg daily, and ophthalmopathy patients received high-dose intravenous methylprednisolone. Overall study results and their limits: No statistical method was used to set the sample size in advance, and investigators knew the group allocation. Ophthalmopathy was separated from stable hyperthyroidism by a 13 V-J signature model, with over 85% sensitivity and about 81% specificity obtained in cross-validation and 80%/75% obtained in testing. In validation, progression to ophthalmopathy was predicted by the model with 65% to 71% sensitivity and just over 72% specificity, a median of about 6.8 months before onset. Most expanded thyroid clonotypes (frequency above 0.001) were also detected in blood, suggesting blood repertoires may reflect thyroid immune responses.

The CDR3 starts with the cysteine, ends with the phenylalanine, and has 17 residues. Only CDR3 DNA is held: 51 bases, read in frame from base 1. From a lookup of the germline V gene (reference sequence), CDR1 and CDR2 are LNHNV and YYDKDF. Clipping removes 1 base from V and 9 bases from J, with 14 as the unmatched junction base count. The TCR beta CDR3 regions were amplified from RNA transcripts. The TCR CDR3 was subjected to a first round of RT-PCR using the HTBI primer set and the Qiagen OneStep RT-PCR kit. A second multiplex PCR round built the libraries, followed by size selection and purification. The libraries were sequenced on an Illumina HiSeq2000 using paired-end 100 bp reads. The authors' pipeline ran thus. SOAPnuke was used to process the raw data, throwing out any read that contained adapters or uncalled bases, had a mean Phred below 15, or lacked an exact constant-primer or identifier match. High-quality paired reads were merged with COPE v1.2.5, and unique nucleotide sequences were defined as clonotypes. Clonotypes were aligned to IMGT TRBV, TRBD and TRBJ reference segments using MiTCR v1.1. Analysis was restricted to V-J combinations with a frequency above 0.0001, which covered over 98% of repertoires. The TCS score was defined as F50 (clonal expansion) divided by E x V (chaos), with BLOSUM62-based TCRdist calculated between CDR3 peptides within each V-J. Welch's t-statistics and random forest reduced fewer than 600 V-J features to about 12, which were used in a naive Bayes classifier (R e1071). TCRdb applied fastp at Q25 and MiXCR to the public reads, then kept only in-frame beta chains. Each CDR3 protein appears once, grouped with its most common genes and DNA. It is TCRdb's table, rather than the study itself, that gives the V and J calls and clone size. This sample holds approximately 530,000 distinct CDR3 sequences; 15% to 20% were observed only once. The biggest ten clones account for approximately 50% of the sample.

In the ophthalmopathy patients, disease was moderately to severely active, with a Clinical Activity Score of 3 or more, a NOSPECS grade of 4 or more, and a duration of less than 3 months. Any patient with an uncontrolled infection, another autoimmune disease, pregnancy or lactation was excluded. Diagnoses were established on the basis of clinical symptoms, serum thyroxine and TRAb, thyroid ultrasound, and orbital computed tomography. PBMCs were separated from over 9 ml of fresh peripheral blood using Ficoll-Paque density gradient centrifugation. Total RNA was extracted with Trizol reagent, and quality was checked on an Agilent 2100 Bioanalyzer. In the case of this clonotype: Its antigen is currently not known. Nothing much larger sits one base from this clone, and base qualities are not available.

Sequencing was done on a sample of blood. Rearrangement joined TRBV15 to TRBJ2-1; TRBD2 agrees with 8 junctional bases. The source of this sequence is a middle-aged man with Graves' ophthalmopathy. Read as DNA, the sequence is TGTGCCACCAGCAGAGGGACTGGATTAGCGGGGACCGGTGAGCAGTTCTTC. It translates to CATSRGTGLAGTGEQFF. When the CDR3 is completed using the reference TRBV15 and TRBJ2-1 genes on either side, the full variable domain is DAMVIQNPRYQVTQFGKPVTLSCSQTLNHNVMYWYQQKSSQAPKLLFHYYDKDFNNEADTPDNFQSRRPNTSFCFLDIRSPGLGDTAMYLCATSRGTGLAGTGEQFFGPGTRLTVL.